A selection of T cell receptor beta chains follows, all from one sample in a study of T cell changes during pregnancy in multiple sclerosis. Repertoires were generated with immunoSEQ multiplex PCR, while TCRdb's copy carries only in-frame clones and drops some. The table lists tens of thousands of clones, roughly 93% of them singletons, with 0.7% to 0.95% in the top ten. The sample consisted of peripheral blood, taken in the third trimester of pregnancy. The source is a female donor with multiple sclerosis, enrolled in a pregnancy study. Both conserved end residues are part of each CDR3. Fields, in order: D gene, CDR3 length, clone size, J gene, V gene, CDR3 protein, CDR3 DNA. A D gene is named only where the DNA matches it firmly. For some rows the clone size is stated as once, few or many, or as a class when expanded; others skip it.

>TRBD2|16|-|TRBJ2-1|TRBV27
CASSFTTSGRPNEQFF
TGTGCCAGCAGTTTTACAACTAGCGGGAGGCCCAATGAGCAGTTCTTC
>-|18|-|TRBJ1-3|TRBV4-1
CASSQGGAKGRSGNTIYF
TGCGCCAGCAGCCAGGGGGGTGCCAAAGGTCGCTCTGGAAACACCATATATTTT
>-|15|-|TRBJ2-7|TRBV15
CATSRAGASSDEQYF
TGTGCCACCAGCAGAGCAGGGGCAAGCTCCGACGAGCAGTACTTC
>TRBD2|17|-|TRBJ2-2|TRBV9
CASSVEILAVSTGELFF
TGTGCCAGCAGCGTAGAAATACTAGCGGTATCCACCGGGGAGCTGTTTTTT
>-|13|-|TRBJ1-2|TRBV30
CAWNTDRLFGYTF
TGTGCCTGGAACACAGATAGATTGTTCGGCTACACCTTC
>-|15|-|TRBJ2-1|TRBV9
CASSAPGVSYNEQFF
TGTGCCAGCAGTGCTCCCGGGGTTTCCTACAATGAGCAGTTCTTC
>-|11|few|TRBJ1-2|TRBV5-6
CATSGLYGYTF
TGTGCCACTTCGGGGTTGTATGGCTACACCTTC
>TRBD2|15|-|TRBJ2-7|TRBV7-9
CASSHGTSGPYEQYF
TGTGCCAGCAGCCACGGGACTAGCGGGCCCTACGAGCAGTACTTC
>-|15|-|TRBJ2-4|TRBV5-1
CASSPPVDSKNIQYF
TGCGCCAGCAGCCCTCCGGTTGACAGTAAAAACATTCAGTACTTC
>-|15|-|TRBJ2-7|TRBV7-2
CASSLEQGGTYEQYF
TGTGCCAGCAGCTTAGAACAGGGGGGGACCTACGAGCAGTACTTC
>TRBD2|15|-|TRBJ2-1|TRBV7-9
CASSLVTSGRDEQFF
TGTGCCAGCAGCTTAGTGACTAGCGGGAGGGATGAGCAGTTCTTC
>-|14|-|TRBJ2-4|TRBV19
CASTGVRAKNIQYF
TGTGCCAGCACGGGAGTACGGGCCAAAAACATTCAGTACTTC
>TRBD1|17|once|TRBJ2-1|TRBV15
CATSSGRGQGAYNEQFF
TGTGCCACCAGCAGTGGGCGGGGACAGGGGGCCTACAATGAGCAGTTCTTC
>TRBD1|16|-|TRBJ1-1|TRBV19
CASSIGGTGPNTEAFF
TGTGCCAGTAGTATAGGGGGGACAGGGCCGAACACTGAAGCTTTCTTT
>TRBD2|16|-|TRBJ2-7|TRBV6-1
CASSETGTTSRYEQYF
TGTGCCAGCAGTGAAACCGGGACTACCAGCCGGTACGAGCAGTACTTC
>TRBD1|15|-|TRBJ1-5|TRBV27
CASSLRAGGHQPQHF
TGTGCCAGCAGTTTAAGGGCAGGGGGACATCAGCCCCAGCATTTT
>TRBD2|14|once|TRBJ2-5|TRBV2
CASSDGLDQETQYF
TGTGCCAGCAGTGATGGACTAGATCAAGAGACCCAGTACTTC
>TRBD1|15|-|TRBJ2-5|TRBV18
CASSPRQGGTETQYF
TGTGCCAGCTCACCACGACAGGGGGGGACAGAGACCCAGTACTTC
>TRBD2|14|-|TRBJ2-2|TRBV7-9
CASSWGGSTGELFF
TGTGCCAGCAGCTGGGGGGGGAGCACCGGGGAGCTGTTTTTT
>-|16|once|TRBJ2-4|TRBV28
CASSWSRIAPKNIQYF
TGTGCCAGCAGTTGGTCCCGAATAGCACCCAAAAACATTCAGTACTTC
>TRBD1|14|-|TRBJ2-7|TRBV27
CASSFSGTDYEQYF
TGTGCCAGCAGTTTCTCCGGGACAGACTACGAGCAGTACTTC
>-|13|once|TRBJ2-7|TRBV5-8
CASSFVAAQEQYF
TGTGCCAGCAGCTTTGTGGCCGCCCAAGAGCAGTACTTC
>-|14|-|TRBJ2-1|TRBV5-4
CASSLGGSFNEQFF
TGTGCCAGCAGCTTGGGGGGCAGTTTCAATGAGCAGTTCTTC
>TRBD1|17|-|TRBJ2-5|TRBV30
CAWSPGGQGFRQETQYF
TGTGCCTGGAGTCCGGGGGGACAGGGGTTCCGCCAAGAGACCCAGTACTTC
>TRBD2|15|-|TRBJ2-1|TRBV19
CASMGPLAGYNEQFF
TGTGCCAGTATGGGTCCACTAGCGGGGTACAATGAGCAGTTCTTC
>-|11|-|TRBJ1-2|TRBV20-1
CSARGQYGYTF
TGCAGTGCTAGAGGACAGTATGGCTACACCTTC
>-|18|-|TRBJ2-5|TRBV9
CASSVEGGGAASWETQYF
TGTGCCAGCAGCGTAGAAGGGGGAGGGGCAGCGTCATGGGAGACCCAGTACTTC
>TRBD2|15|-|TRBJ2-7|TRBV4-3
CASSQRLAGTYEQYF
TGCGCCAGCAGCCAAAGACTAGCGGGGACGTACGAGCAGTACTTC
>-|13|-|TRBJ1-2|TRBV9
CASKGGIAQGYTF
TGTGCCAGCAAGGGGGGGATTGCGCAGGGCTACACCTTC
>TRBD1|15|-|TRBJ1-1|TRBV7-8
CASRRTGDGNTEAFF
TGTGCCAGCAGACGGACAGGGGATGGGAACACTGAAGCTTTCTTT
>TRBD1|19|-|TRBJ1-2|TRBV5-3
CARSLVSPWGQPLNYGYTF
TGTGCCAGAAGCTTGGTTTCTCCTTGGGGACAGCCATTAAACTATGGCTACACCTTC
>TRBD2|15|-|TRBJ2-1|TRBV6-4
CASSEGTSGNNEQFF
TGTGCCAGCAGTGAGGGGACTAGCGGGAACAATGAGCAGTTCTTC
>-|16|-|TRBJ2-2|TRBV14
CASSPRTVWLAGELFF
TGTGCCAGCAGCCCGCGGACTGTTTGGTTGGCCGGGGAGCTGTTTTTT
>-|14|-|TRBJ2-1|TRBV11-3
CASSLDRTRNEQFF
TGTGCCAGCAGCTTAGACCGAACTAGAAATGAGCAGTTCTTC
>-|17|-|TRBJ2-1|TRBV12-2
CASRLFPRLVSYNEQFF
TGTGCAAGTCGCTTATTCCCAAGACTAGTCTCCTACAATGAGCAGTTCTTC
>-|16|-|TRBJ2-2|TRBV5-4
CASQKQDRVNTGELFF
TGTGCCAGCCAGAAGCAGGACAGAGTAAACACCGGGGAGCTGTTTTTT
>-|15|-|TRBJ1-5|TRBV6-1
CASRDRAGKSQPQHF
TGTGCCAGCAGGGACCGCGCGGGTAAGAGCCAGCCCCAGCATTTT
>-|19|-|TRBJ2-7|TRBV18
CASSLLPTRVTPEGYEQYF
TGTGCCAGCTCACTACTTCCTACGCGGGTCACCCCGGAGGGCTACGAGCAGTACTTC
>-|13|-|TRBJ2-7|TRBV7-2
CASSLDQGGEQYF
TGTGCCAGCAGTTTAGACCAGGGAGGCGAGCAGTACTTC